This T cell receptor beta chain was documented in a study of blood T cells in healthy people across ages. V lost 3 bases, J lost 0 bases, and 12 bases lay in between. The CDR3 is 16 residues long. Germline V gene lookup returns CDR1 MGHRA and CDR2 YSYEKL. Next came a second PCR, run for about 6 to 11 cycles, which used a sample-barcoded 5' primer along with a J-beta primer mix. TCRdb re-called the 5' RACE reads through MiXCR, storing one row per CDR3 protein. Among over a million distinct CDR3 sequences listed, roughly 24% were seen once. The sample was also reused in another study, on T cells of mothers and their children.

This chain connects TRBV4-1 to TRBJ2-1; the D gene is possibly TRBD2 (5 bases). Input material: blood. The TCR originated in a girl aged 2 to 10 in good health. CDR3 residues: CASSHGSGSSYNEQFF. As DNA, the CDR3 is TGCGCCAGCAGCCATGGGAGCGGTAGCTCCTACAATGAGCAGTTCTTC.